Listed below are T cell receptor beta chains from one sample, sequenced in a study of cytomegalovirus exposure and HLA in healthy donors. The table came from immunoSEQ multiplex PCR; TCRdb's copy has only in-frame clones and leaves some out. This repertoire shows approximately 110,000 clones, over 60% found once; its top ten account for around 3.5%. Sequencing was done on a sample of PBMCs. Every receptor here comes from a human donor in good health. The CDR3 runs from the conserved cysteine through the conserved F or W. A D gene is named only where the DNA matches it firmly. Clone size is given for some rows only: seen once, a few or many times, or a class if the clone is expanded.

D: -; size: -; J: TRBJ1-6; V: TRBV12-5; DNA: TGTGCTAGTGGTGGGGGCCCGGGGAACTCACCCCTCCACTTT; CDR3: CASGGGPGNSPLHF
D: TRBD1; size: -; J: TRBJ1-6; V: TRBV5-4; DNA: TGTGCCAGCAGCTCGGGACAGACGAGCTCCTATAATTCACCCCTCCACTTT; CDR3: CASSSGQTSSYNSPLHF
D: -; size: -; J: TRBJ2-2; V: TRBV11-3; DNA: TGTGCCAGCAGCTTATCGGTTAGTGGCTTCATGGGGCCGAACACCGGGGAGCTGTTTTTT; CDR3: CASSLSVSGFMGPNTGELFF
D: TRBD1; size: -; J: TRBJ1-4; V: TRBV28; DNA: TGTGCCAGCAGTTTATGGGTCAGGGGGCGAAATAATGAAAAACTGTTTTTT; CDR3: CASSLWVRGRNNEKLFF
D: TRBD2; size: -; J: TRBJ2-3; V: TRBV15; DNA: TGTGCCACCAGCAAGTTAGCGGGAGCCATCACAGATACGCAGTATTTT; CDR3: CATSKLAGAITDTQYF
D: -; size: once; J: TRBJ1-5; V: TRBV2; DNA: TGTGCCAGCAGACAAACAGGGAGAAGCAATCAGCCCCAGCATTTT; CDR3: CASRQTGRSNQPQHF
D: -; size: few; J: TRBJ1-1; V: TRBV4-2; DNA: TGTGCCAGCAGCCGACAGGTCGACAACACTGAAGCTTTCTTT; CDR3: CASSRQVDNTEAFF
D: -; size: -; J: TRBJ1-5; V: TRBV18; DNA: TGTGCCAGCTCACAGGGGGTCAAGAATCAGCCCCAGCATTTT; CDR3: CASSQGVKNQPQHF
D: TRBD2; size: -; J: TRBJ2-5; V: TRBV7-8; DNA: TGTGCCAGCAGCTTAGTGACTAGCGGGAGGGACCCGGAGCAGTACTTC; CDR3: CASSLVTSGRDPEQYF
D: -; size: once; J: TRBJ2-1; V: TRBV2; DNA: TGTGCCGGCTCAGGGGACCACTACAATGAGCAGTTCTTC; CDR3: CAGSGDHYNEQFF
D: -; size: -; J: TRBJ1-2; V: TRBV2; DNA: TGTGCCAGCAGTGTACAGGGCTACGGCTACACCTTC; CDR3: CASSVQGYGYTF
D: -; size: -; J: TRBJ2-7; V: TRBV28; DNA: TGTGCCAGCAGCCCGGGCAGGGAGGACGAGCAGTACTTC; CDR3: CASSPGREDEQYF
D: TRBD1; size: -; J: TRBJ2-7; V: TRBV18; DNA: TGTGCCAGCTCACCGGGGCAGGGGGCCTACGAGCAGTACTTC; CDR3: CASSPGQGAYEQYF
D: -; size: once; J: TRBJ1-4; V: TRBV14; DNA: TGTGCCAGCAACGCACAGGGTTTGGCTAATGAAAAACTGTTTTTT; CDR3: CASNAQGLANEKLFF
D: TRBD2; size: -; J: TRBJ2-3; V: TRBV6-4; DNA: TGTGCCAGCAGTGACGGCGGGAGGGCCACAGATACGCAGTATTTT; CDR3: CASSDGGRATDTQYF
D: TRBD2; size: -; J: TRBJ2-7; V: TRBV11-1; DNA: TGTGCCAGCAGCTCTACTAGCGGGAGCCCCTACGAGCAGTACTTC; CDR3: CASSSTSGSPYEQYF
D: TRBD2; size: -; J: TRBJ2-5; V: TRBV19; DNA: TGTGCCAGTAGTATACTAGCGGGCATACAAGAGACCCAGTACTTC; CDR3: CASSILAGIQETQYF
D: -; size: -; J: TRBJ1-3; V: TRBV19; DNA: TGTGCCAGTAGTATAGGGGGGGGAATCTCTGGAAACACCATATATTTT; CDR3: CASSIGGGISGNTIYF
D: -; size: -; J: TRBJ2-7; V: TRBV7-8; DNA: TGTGCCAGCAGCCAGAGGAGGGATTCCTACGAGCAGTACTTC; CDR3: CASSQRRDSYEQYF
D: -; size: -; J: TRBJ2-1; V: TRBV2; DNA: TGTGCCAGCCTTTCACAGGGTCCTGACAATGAGCAGTTCTTC; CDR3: CASLSQGPDNEQFF
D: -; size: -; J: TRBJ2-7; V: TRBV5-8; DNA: TGTGCCAGCAGCTTGCGGGACACACAGACCTACGAGCAGTACTTC; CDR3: CASSLRDTQTYEQYF
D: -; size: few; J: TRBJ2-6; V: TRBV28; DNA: TGTGCCAGCAGTTCCAGGGGGGAGGCTGGGGCCAACGTCCTGACTTTC; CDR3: CASSSRGEAGANVLTF
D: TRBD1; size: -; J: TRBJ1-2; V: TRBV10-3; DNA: TGTGCCATCAGTGCCGAGAGACAGACAGGGAACTATGGCTACACCTTC; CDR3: CAISAERQTGNYGYTF
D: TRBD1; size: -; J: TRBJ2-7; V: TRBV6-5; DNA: TGTGCCAGCCGTAGGACAGGGTCCTACGAGCAGTACTTC; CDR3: CASRRTGSYEQYF
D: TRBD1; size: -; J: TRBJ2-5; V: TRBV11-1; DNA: TGTGCCAGCAGGGGACAGGGGTTTGATTTGGAGACCCAGTACTTC; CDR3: CASRGQGFDLETQYF
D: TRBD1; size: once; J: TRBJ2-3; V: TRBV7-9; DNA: TGTGCCAGCAGCCCAGACAGGGGAGGAGGGCACACAGATACGCAGTATTTT; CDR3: CASSPDRGGGHTDTQYF
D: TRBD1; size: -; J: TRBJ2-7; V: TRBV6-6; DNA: TGTGCCAGCAGTTACTCGACGGGACAGGGGAACCACGAGCAGTACTTC; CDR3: CASSYSTGQGNHEQYF
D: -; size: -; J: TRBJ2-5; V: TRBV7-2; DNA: TGTGCCAGCAGCTTAGGTTACACCCCAGAGACCCAGTACTTC; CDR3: CASSLGYTPETQYF
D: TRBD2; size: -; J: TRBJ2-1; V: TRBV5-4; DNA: TGTGCCAGCAGTTCTGGACTAGCGGGGGCTAATGAGCAGTTCTTC; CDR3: CASSSGLAGANEQFF
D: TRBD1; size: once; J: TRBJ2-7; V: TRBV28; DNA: TGTGCCAGCAGTCGCGGTACAGGGGGGCACTACGAGCAGTACTTC; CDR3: CASSRGTGGHYEQYF
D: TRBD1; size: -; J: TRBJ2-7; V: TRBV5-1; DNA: TGCGCCAGCAGCATTGACAGGGGGCTAGTCGGGCAGTACTTC; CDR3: CASSIDRGLVGQYF
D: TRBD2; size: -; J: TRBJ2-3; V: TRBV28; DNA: TGTGCCAGCAGCGAGGGAGGGGTCTCCGACGAGACAGATACGCAGTATTTT; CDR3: CASSEGGVSDETDTQYF
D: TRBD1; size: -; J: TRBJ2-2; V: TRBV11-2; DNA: TGTGCCAGCAGCTTAGTGGGACAGACCCTCACCGGGGAGCTGTTTTTT; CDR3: CASSLVGQTLTGELFF
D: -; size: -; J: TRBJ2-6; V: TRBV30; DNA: TGTGCCTGGAGTGTACATAGCAGGGCCGGGGCCAACGTCCTGACTTTC; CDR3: CAWSVHSRAGANVLTF
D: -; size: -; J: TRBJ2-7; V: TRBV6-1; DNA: TGTGCCAGCAGTGTAAACCGGGACAACTACGAGCAGTACTTC; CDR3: CASSVNRDNYEQYF
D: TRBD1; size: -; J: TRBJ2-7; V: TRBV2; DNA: TGTGCCAGCAGTGAAGGGGACAGGGGCTACGAGCAGTACTTC; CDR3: CASSEGDRGYEQYF
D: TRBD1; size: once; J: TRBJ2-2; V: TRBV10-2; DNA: TGCGCCAGCAGTACCACAGACAGGGCTGGATCCGGGGAGCTGTTTTTT; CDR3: CASSTTDRAGSGELFF